This is a list of T cell receptor beta chains from one sample in a study of shared clonotypes between healthy human individuals. Libraries were prepared by immunoSEQ multiplex PCR; TCRdb keeps only in-frame clonotypes and omits some of them. The sample has roughly 2.1 million clones, under 95% seen once. Input material: naive CD8+ T cells from PBMCs. The source of these receptors is a man aged 18 to 35 in good health. Some clones in this sample may be carry-over from other donors' samples. CDR3s include the opening cysteine and the closing phenylalanine or tryptophan. Each record gives: J gene, D gene, clone size, V gene, CDR3 protein, CDR3 DNA. The D gene is left open where the match is weak. Only part of the rows carry a size: once, few, many, or a class if the clone is expanded.

>TRBJ2-7|.|.|TRBV14
CASRAGGFYEQYF
TGTGCCAGTAGAGCAGGGGGGTTCTACGAGCAGTACTTC
>TRBJ2-1|.|.|TRBV21-1
CASSKVKVAGIF
TGTGCCAGCAGCAAAGTTAAGGTTGCTGGTATCTTC
>TRBJ2-1|TRBD1|.|TRBV6-6
CASSYSGEDRAPEQFF
TGTGCCAGCAGTTACTCGGGCGAAGACAGGGCTCCTGAGCAGTTCTTC
>TRBJ2-2|.|.|TRBV2
CASSAGVGGTGELFF
TGTGCCAGTTCCGCCGGGGTTGGAGGGACCGGGGAGCTGTTTTTT
>TRBJ2-1|TRBD2|.|TRBV4-1
CASSPRWTSGRDGLDNEQFF
TGCGCCAGCAGCCCACGTTGGACTAGCGGGAGGGATGGATTGGACAATGAGCAGTTCTTC
>TRBJ2-7|TRBD1|.|TRBV7-2
CASSLVPRGTGYEQYF
TGTGCCAGCAGCTTAGTCCCCAGGGGGACGGGTTACGAGCAGTACTTC
>TRBJ2-7|.|once|TRBV5-1
CASSLEVAANGEQYF
TGCGCCAGCAGCTTGGAAGTAGCGGCAAATGGCGAGCAGTACTTC
>TRBJ2-7|.|.|TRBV7-2
CASSLEVQGTDEQYF
TGTGCCAGCAGCTTAGAAGTACAGGGTACGGATGAGCAGTACTTC
>TRBJ2-1|TRBD2|.|TRBV6-1
CASRGLAYYNEQFF
TGTGCCAGCAGAGGACTAGCGTACTACAATGAGCAGTTCTTC
>TRBJ2-7|TRBD2|.|TRBV7-6
CASSPGTSGSLYEQYF
TGTGCCAGCAGCCCCGGGACTAGCGGGAGTTTGTACGAGCAGTACTTC
>TRBJ1-2|.|.|TRBV6-1
CASLNWAYGYTF
TGTGCCAGCTTAAATTGGGCCTATGGCTACACCTTC
>TRBJ2-7|TRBD2|.|TRBV29-1
CSVASAGEYEQYF
TGCAGCGTTGCGTCGGCGGGAGAATACGAGCAGTACTTC
>TRBJ2-2|.|.|TRBV4-2
CASSPWDKANTGELFF
TGTGCCAGCAGCCCCTGGGACAAGGCGAACACCGGGGAGCTGTTTTTT
>TRBJ2-3|.|.|TRBV28
CASSGSADTQYF
TGTGCCAGCAGCGGGTCCGCGGATACGCAGTATTTT
>TRBJ1-2|TRBD1|few|TRBV14
CASSPRTGHLPYYGYTF
TGTGCCAGCAGCCCCCGGACAGGCCATCTCCCCTACTATGGCTACACCTTC
>TRBJ2-1|TRBD1|.|TRBV4-1
CASSLVRGQGNNEQFF
TGCGCCAGCAGCCTTGTGAGGGGGCAGGGAAACAATGAGCAGTTCTTC
>TRBJ1-2|TRBD1|once|TRBV27
CASSPLRQGGGYTF
TGTGCCAGCAGTCCCCTAAGACAGGGGGGAGGCTACACCTTC
>TRBJ2-3|TRBD1|.|TRBV6-5
CASSYTDRAGDTQYF
TGTGCCAGCAGTTACACAGACAGGGCAGGAGATACGCAGTATTTT
>TRBJ1-1|.|once|TRBV6-5
CASRRGGNTEAFF
TGTGCCAGCAGGAGAGGGGGTAACACTGAAGCTTTCTTT
>TRBJ2-7|.|.|TRBV25-1
CASSEHKNRVKYF
TGTGCCAGCAGTGAACACAAGAACAGGGTTAAGTACTTC
>TRBJ2-1|.|.|TRBV4-2
CASSQGHNEQFF
TGTGCCAGCAGCCAAGGGCACAATGAGCAGTTCTTC
>TRBJ2-7|.|.|TRBV9
CASSVVATTYEQYF
TGTGCCAGCAGCGTAGTAGCAACAACCTACGAGCAGTACTTC
>TRBJ1-1|TRBD1|.|TRBV7-9
CASSLMGEGTVLEAFF
TGTGCCAGCAGCTTAATGGGGGAAGGGACAGTTCTGGAAGCTTTCTTT
>TRBJ1-1|.|few|TRBV30
CAWRWGANTEAFF
TGTGCCTGGAGATGGGGGGCGAACACTGAAGCTTTCTTT
>TRBJ1-4|TRBD1|.|TRBV5-1
CASSPWGTAKGPEEKLFF
TGCGCCAGCAGTCCTTGGGGGACAGCGAAAGGACCGGAGGAAAAACTGTTTTTT
>TRBJ1-2|TRBD1|.|TRBV5-1
CASSPDRAEGYTF
TGCGCCAGCAGCCCTGACAGGGCGGAGGGCTACACCTTC
>TRBJ1-5|TRBD1|.|TRBV27
CASSPTGGNQPQHF
TGTGCCAGCAGCCCTACAGGGGGCAATCAGCCCCAGCATTTT
>TRBJ2-1|TRBD2|.|TRBV7-2
CASSLGTSGYNEQFF
TGTGCCAGCAGCTTAGGGACTAGCGGCTACAATGAGCAGTTCTTC
>TRBJ2-5|.|.|TRBV27
CASSLGAGRIETQYF
TGTGCCAGCAGTTTAGGTGCAGGGCGAATTGAGACCCAGTACTTC
>TRBJ2-3|TRBD2|.|TRBV5-4
CASSLGALAGSTDTQYF
TGTGCCAGCAGCTTGGGGGCCTTAGCGGGAAGCACAGATACGCAGTATTTT
>TRBJ2-1|.|.|TRBV30
CAWSFRGGLNEQFF
TGTGCCTGGAGCTTCAGGGGCGGCTTGAATGAGCAGTTCTTC
>TRBJ1-2|.|.|TRBV27
CASSPRANYGYTF
TGTGCCAGCAGTCCCAGAGCTAACTATGGCTACACCTTC
>TRBJ2-1|.|.|TRBV27
CASGISSYNEQFF
TGTGCCAGCGGAATATCCAGTTACAATGAGCAGTTCTTC
>TRBJ2-1|.|.|TRBV13
CASSSKVLENSYNEQFF
TGTGCCAGCAGCTCAAAGGTTCTAGAAAACTCCTACAATGAGCAGTTCTTC
>TRBJ1-1|.|.|TRBV28
CASSLRAGTTEAFF
TGTGCCAGCAGTTTAAGGGCAGGGACCACTGAAGCTTTCTTT
>TRBJ1-2|.|.|TRBV7-9
CASSLDTFGTF
TGTGCCAGCAGCTTAGACACGTTTGGAACCTTC
>TRBJ1-2|.|.|TRBV11-2
CASSSPGRTGGYTF
TGTGCCAGCAGCTCCCCGGGCCGAACGGGTGGCTACACCTTC
>TRBJ1-3|.|.|TRBV10-2
CASSDWGLGNTIYF
TGCGCCAGCAGTGATTGGGGGTTGGGAAACACCATATATTTT
>TRBJ2-7|.|.|TRBV27
CASSLTGVGLEQYF
TGTGCCAGCAGTTTGACGGGCGTAGGTCTAGAGCAGTACTTC
>TRBJ1-1|.|.|TRBV5-4
CASSLTPAMNTEAFF
TGTGCCAGCAGCTTGACGCCAGCAATGAACACTGAAGCTTTCTTT